This passage covers 23 T cell receptor beta chains from one sample sequenced in a study of molecular identifiers for immune sequencing clone quantification. TCRdb passed the PCR reads through MiXCR, listing each CDR3 protein once. The sample records 300,000 to 350,000 distinct CDR3 sequences, around 21% being singletons. The sequencing sample was made of naive CD8+ T cells from blood, with Jurkat cell RNA spiked in. Subset reported: FACS-sorted CD8+CD4-CCR7+CD45RA+ naive T cells. These receptors were obtained from a human donor in good health. Some libraries in this study had Jurkat cell RNA spiked in.

To note about this clonotype: A read error may be the cause here, since a much bigger clone is one base away. V gene TRBV5-1 combines with J gene TRBJ2-7, with D uncertain. CDR3 length: 14 residues. The V gene's germline CDR1 is SGHRS and CDR2 YFSETQ. The V end was cut by 3 bases, the J end by 3 bases, with 13 bases between. In DNA, the CDR3 is TGCGCCAGCAGCTCCGGTGAGGTAGGCTACGAGCAGTACTTC. Encoded protein: CASSSGEVGYEQYF.

This clonotype was picked up a small number of times. V usage is TRBV19 and J usage is TRBJ2-3; perhaps TRBD2 as D (5 bases). Trimming removed 4 bases at V and 4 bases at J, with 9 bases between. The CDR3 covers 13 residues. The germline CDR1 and CDR2 sequences are LNHDA and SQIVND (reference sequence). Here the CDR3 reads CASSNGNADTQYF. The CDR3 DNA sequence: TGTGCCAGTAGTAACGGGAATGCAGATACGCAGTATTTT.

Remarks on this clonotype: This clone may be a read error of a much larger clone one base away. The V gene is TRBV30, the J gene TRBJ1-2; the D gene is possibly TRBD1 (5 bases). CDR1 is GTSNPN and CDR2 is SVGIG in the germline V gene (reference sequence). CDR3 length: 12 amino acids. The CDR3 bases are TGTGTCTGGGACCGGGACGGCTATGGCTACACCTTC. Translating it yields CVWDRDGYGYTF. Together with reference TRBV30 and TRBJ1-2, the CDR3 gives the full variable domain: SQTIHQWPATLVQPVGSPLSLECTVEGTSNPNLYWYRQAAGRGLQLLFYSVGIGQISSEVPQNLSASRPQDRQFILSSKKLLLSDSGFYLCVWDRDGYGYTFGSGTRLTVV.

The chain links TRBV11-2 to TRBJ2-5, with 7 bases lining up with TRBD1. With V trimmed by 1 base and J by 0 bases, 2 bases remained unmatched. There are 15 residues in the CDR3. Germline V gene data show CDR1 as SGHAT and CDR2 as FQNNGV. The CDR3 coding sequence is TGTGCCAGCAGCTTAGGGACAGGATACCAAGAGACCCAGTACTTC. This sequence encodes CASSLGTGYQETQYF.

J is TRBJ2-1 and V is TRBV12-3 or TRBV12-4; 8 bases agree with TRBD2. This CDR3 is built from 15 residues. V shed 7 bases and J 4 bases; nucleotides not matched to a gene: 9. The CDR3 loop reads CASKVSGASYNEQFF. CDR3 coding DNA: TGTGCCAGCAAGGTTAGCGGGGCGAGTTACAATGAGCAGTTCTTC.

Note on this clonotype: A much larger clonotype is one base distant, so this may be a read error. The chain couples TRBV6-5 to TRBJ2-3; D uncertain. The CDR3 runs to 13 residues. CDR1 is MNHEY and CDR2 is SVGAGI in the germline V gene. The V end was cut by 5 bases, the J end by 11 bases, with 17 bases between. The CDR3 spells CASSQSSAPGQYF. The CDR3 nucleotides read TGTGCCAGCAGTCAGTCGTCTGCCCCCGGGCAGTATTTT.

With regard to this clonotype: Just one base apart from a much larger clone, this may be a read error. CDR3 DNA sequence: TGTGCCAGCAGTTTACTAGACACAGATACGCTGTATTTT. Protein: CASSLLDTDTLYF. The chain carries TRBV27 and TRBJ2-3; D unclear. Germline V gene sequence: CDR1 MNHEY, CDR2 SMNVEV (reference sequence). The length of the CDR3 is 13 residues.

The chain employs TRBV11-1 and TRBJ2-7, with D maybe TRBD2 (6 bases). Germline V gene data show CDR1 as SGHAT and CDR2 as FQDESV (reference sequence). There are 14 residues in the CDR3. V lost 5 bases, J lost 2 bases, and 13 bases lay in between. As DNA, the CDR3 is TGTGCCAGCAGCCCCCCCGGCGGGGCCTACGAGCAGTACTTC. Residues: CASSPPGGAYEQYF.

About this clonotype itself: A much more abundant neighbour one base away suggests this may be a read error. CDR3 amino acids: CASSRLSTGGDEKLLF. Written as DNA, the CDR3 is TGTGCCAGCAGTCGCCTTTCCACAGGGGGCGATGAAAAACTGCTTTTT. V usage is TRBV12-3 or TRBV12-4 and J usage is TRBJ1-4, with 9 bases aligning to TRBD1. The length of the CDR3 is 16 residues.

This clonotype was picked up many times. V is TRBV6-5 and J is TRBJ2-3, with 8 bases fitting TRBD2. V gave up 6 bases and J gave up 3 bases; unmatched junction bases: 8. The CDR3 length is 15 residues. Germline V gene lookup returns CDR1 MNHEY and CDR2 SVGAGI. The CDR3 nucleotides are TGTGCCAGCAGCCCCCTCAGCGGGAGAACAGATACGCAGTATTTT. Protein: CASSPLSGRTDTQYF.

Details on this clonotype: This clone may be a read error of a much larger clone one base away. The chain employs TRBV7-9 and TRBJ2-3, with 13 bases fitting TRBD2. The CDR3 spans 15 residues. CDR1 SEHNR and CDR2 FQNEAQ come from the germline V gene (reference sequence). The CDR3 sequence: CACSPTSGRADTQYF. The CDR3 DNA follows: TGTGCCTGCAGCCCAACTAGCGGGAGGGCAGATACGCAGTATTTT.

The V gene is TRBV27, the J gene TRBJ2-7, with 7 bases aligning to TRBD1. The V gene's germline CDR1 is MNHEY and CDR2 SMNVEV (reference sequence). V dropped 5 bases and J dropped 1; count of bases not matched to a gene: 5. The CDR3 is 14 residues long. DNA of the CDR3: TGTGCCAGCAGTCCAACAGGGGATTCCTACGAGCAGTACTTC. Translation: CASSPTGDSYEQYF.

Concerning this clonotype itself: A much larger clone differs by one base, so this may be a read error. The chain couples TRBV3-1 to TRBJ2-2; D uncertain. The V gene's germline CDR1 is LGHDT and CDR2 YNNKEL (reference sequence). The CDR3 covers 12 residues. CDR3 coding DNA: TGTGCCAGCGGCCAAACGGCCGGGGAGCTGTTTTTT. It yields the protein CASGQTAGELFF.

This clonotype was counted once. Lacking the conserved final phenylalanine or tryptophan, this CDR3 likely reflects a read error. This chain links TRBV19 with TRBJ1-2, with 9 nucleotides matching TRBD1. The CDR3 is 13 amino acids. V lost 3 bases to trimming and J lost 6 bases; unmatched junction nucleotides: 2. CDR1 is LNHDA, CDR2 SQIVND, per germline (reference sequence). CDR3 loop: CASSMRTGDGYTL. The CDR3 bases are TGTGCCAGTAGTATGAGGACAGGGGATGGCTACACCCTC.

Notes on this clonotype: A clone one base away is much larger, so this may be a read error. The rearrangement links TRBV7-9 to TRBJ1-2; D uncertain. This CDR3 comprises 12 residues. Germline loops: CDR1 SEHNR, CDR2 FQNEAQ (reference sequence). This CDR3 reads CASSSESGDVHF. DNA of the CDR3: TGTGCCAGCAGCTCAGAAAGCGGAGACGTCCACTTC. The complete variable domain, with remaining parts taken from reference TRBV7-9 and TRBJ1-2, reads DTGVSQNPRHKITKRGQNVTFRCDPISEHNRLYWYRQTLGQGPEFLTYFQNEAQLEKSRLLSDRFSAERPKGSFSTLEIQRTEQGDSAMYLCASSSESGDVHFGSGTRLTVV.

Here the CDR3 DNA reads TGCGCCAGCAGCCAAGATCTGGCTCCACGTGGGTTCCGGGAGCAGTACTTC. Translated: CASSQDLAPRGFREQYF. The chain employs TRBV4-1 and TRBJ2-7, with D unclear. Trimming removed 0 bases at V and 7 bases at J, with 22 bases between. The CDR3 consists of 17 residues. CDR1 and CDR2 from the germline V gene are MGHRA and YSYEKL.

Remarks on this clonotype: This sequence may be a read error, since a much larger clone differs from it by one base. The V and J genes are TRBV6-6 and TRBJ1-1, with D unclear. CDR1 MNHNY and CDR2 SVGAGI come from the germline V gene (reference sequence). The CDR3 length is 14 residues. CDR3 residues: CASSHTWRNTGAFF. The CDR3 DNA follows: TGTGCCAGCAGCCATACATGGAGGAACACTGGAGCTTTCTTT.

Points on this clonotype: At one boundary the junction diverges from the germline segment, which might be a read error. The CDR3 nucleotides are TGTCCCAGCAGCTTGGATGGGACGGCGGCCCAGTACTTC. As protein: CPSSLDGTAAQYF. J is TRBJ2-5 and V is TRBV5-3; TRBD1 or TRBD2 may be the D gene (5 bases each). TRBV5-3 is filed as an ORF, its function uncertain. CDR3 length equals 13 residues.

This clonotype was counted a few times. CDR3 region: CASSQDSSGSYYEQYF. The CDR3, as DNA: TGTGCCAGCAGCCAAGATAGCAGCGGTTCCTACTACGAGCAGTACTTC. V is TRBV4-2 and J is TRBJ2-7, with D possibly TRBD2 on 5 matching bases. From germline, CDR1 is LGHNA and CDR2 YNFKEQ. V was cut by 0 bases and J by 3 bases, with 15 bases left in between. This CDR3 comprises 16 residues.

Points on this clonotype: A much larger clone differs by one base, so this may be a read error. The chain links TRBV4-1 to TRBJ1-1, with TRBD1 matching 7 bases. This CDR3 is built from 15 residues. Per the germline V gene, CDR1 is MGHRA and CDR2 is YSYEKL. After removal of 1 base from V and 6 bases from J, the junction contained 8 bases not matched to a gene. CDR3 residues: CASSQVDRRAAEAFF. CDR3 in DNA: TGCGCCAGCAGCCAAGTGGACAGGCGGGCCGCTGAAGCTTTCTTT.

The gene calls are TRBV4-3 and TRBJ1-6; possible D gene TRBD1, 6 bases. Germline CDR1 is LGHNA and CDR2 is YSLEER. This CDR3 comprises 18 residues. The V end lost 4 bases, the J end lost 12 bases, and 28 bases lay between the germline ends. This chain's CDR3 is CASSPILTGSRGGKPLHF. The CDR3 DNA is TGCGCCAGCAGCCCTATTTTAACAGGGTCCCGTGGTGGTAAACCCCTCCACTTT.

This rearrangement joins TRBV6-2 or TRBV6-3 to TRBJ2-1, with D possibly TRBD2 on 5 matching bases. CDR1 MNHEY and CDR2 SVGEGT come from the germline V gene. V lost 6 bases, J lost 0 bases, and 15 bases lay in between. The CDR3 loop spans 16 amino acids. The CDR3 sequence: CASSRTSGSSYNEQFF. CDR3 coding DNA: TGTGCCAGCAGCAGGACTTCGGGCAGCTCCTACAATGAGCAGTTCTTC.

This clonotype showed up just a few times. The chain recombines TRBV6-6 with TRBJ1-5, with D perhaps matching TRBD1 (5 bases). V gave up 8 bases and J gave up 7 bases, with 18 bases separating them. The germline CDR1 and CDR2 sequences are MNHNY and SVGAGI (reference sequence). The CDR3 is made up of 14 amino acids. In nucleotides, the CDR3 is TGTGCCAGCCAGGGCCTTAGTCTCTTGCAGCCCCAGCATTTT. Translating it yields CASQGLSLLQPQHF.